These 3 T cell receptor beta chains were all obtained from the same sample, sequenced in a study of blood T cell repertoires in COVID-19. Some clones are missing from TCRdb's copy, which holds only in-frame ones; the method was immunoSEQ multiplex PCR. The data contain 250,000 to 350,000 clones, roughly 90% of them seen just once; the ten biggest clones take up about 2%. Input material: peripheral blood. The receptors shown here come from a young man with active or convalescent COVID-19.

The chain uses TRBV11-2 and TRBJ1-4, with 7 bases fitting TRBD1. Trimming at V came to 3 bases and at J to 6 bases, leaving 4 bases not matched to a gene. This CDR3 comprises 14 residues. Germline CDR1 SGHAT, CDR2 FQNNGV. The CDR3 region has the DNA TGTGCCAGCAGCTTCAGGGGGGCATATGAAAAACTGTTTTTT. This codes for CASSFRGAYEKLFF.

The chain is built from TRBV6-5 and TRBJ1-2; the D is unclear. The germline V and J ends were trimmed by 3 bases and 0 bases, with 8 bases remaining between them. From germline, CDR1 is MNHEY and CDR2 SVGAGI. The CDR3 covers 14 residues. The CDR3, as DNA: TGTGCCAGCAGTTATGACATTGCTAACTATGGCTACACCTTC. This codes for CASSYDIANYGYTF.

This clone has just one count. The V call is TRBV5-1, the J call TRBJ2-7; TRBD2 agrees at 9 bases. The CDR3 contains 15 residues. Germline V gives CDR1 SGHRS, CDR2 YFSETQ. V lost 4 bases and J lost 2; bases outside the gene matches: 7. CDR3: CASSETSGLPYEQYF. CDR3 nucleotide sequence: TGCGCCAGCAGCGAGACTAGCGGATTGCCCTACGAGCAGTACTTC.